The rows below give T cell receptor beta chains drawn from one sample of a study of blood T cell repertoires in COVID-19. Measured with immunoSEQ multiplex PCR; TCRdb has only the in-frame clones, and not every one. In the table there are around 15,000 clones, roughly 82% of which are singletons. The sequencing input was peripheral blood. The origin of the receptors is a man older than 75 with active COVID-19. Each CDR3 is given with its conserved first and last residue. Each record gives: V gene, clone size, J gene, D gene, CDR3 protein, CDR3 DNA. The D gene is left open where the match is weak. Clone size appears in some rows only: once, few, many, or a class for an expanded clone.

TRBV28	.	TRBJ2-4	.	CASSFKVGAPNIQYF	TGTGCCAGCAGTTTCAAGGTTGGAGCCCCCAACATTCAGTACTTC
TRBV7-3	few	TRBJ2-4	TRBD2	CASSPWGGGENIQYF	TGTGCCAGCAGCCCGTGGGGGGGTGGCGAAAACATTCAGTACTTC
TRBV5-4	once	TRBJ2-1	.	CASSLDYWTIDEQFF	TGTGCCAGCAGCTTGGATTATTGGACTATCGATGAGCAGTTCTTC
TRBV6-4	.	TRBJ2-3	TRBD2	CASSPSGGTDTQYF	TGTGCCAGCAGTCCGAGCGGGGGAACAGATACGCAGTATTTT
TRBV9	.	TRBJ2-3	TRBD2	CASSLQTSGSATDTQYF	TGTGCCAGCAGCCTTCAGACTAGCGGGAGCGCGACAGATACGCAGTATTTT
TRBV5-1	.	TRBJ2-7	.	CASSSKDMSKQYF	TGCGCCAGCAGCTCGAAGGACATGTCCAAGCAGTACTTC
TRBV10-3	once	TRBJ2-1	TRBD1	CAISPGQGGNEQFF	TGTGCCATTTCGCCGGGACAGGGTGGCAATGAGCAGTTCTTC
TRBV7-2	.	TRBJ2-7	TRBD2	CASSLGLAGTSSYEQYF	TGTGCCAGCAGCCTAGGACTAGCGGGAACCTCCTCCTACGAGCAGTACTTC
TRBV7-2	.	TRBJ2-1	.	CASSLGFSGNEQFF	TGTGCCAGCAGCTTAGGATTCTCCGGGAATGAGCAGTTCTTC
TRBV5-6	.	TRBJ1-2	TRBD1	CASSLWGTDSNYGYTF	TGTGCCAGCAGCTTGTGGGGGACAGATTCTAACTATGGCTACACCTTC
TRBV27	.	TRBJ2-1	TRBD2	CASSPELAGDLFF	TGTGCCAGCAGTCCAGAACTAGCGGGGGATCTGTTCTTC
TRBV5-1	once	TRBJ1-1	TRBD1	CASSPDLGGQVGNTEAFF	TGCGCCAGCAGCCCCGACCTCGGGGGACAGGTGGGGAACACTGAAGCTTTCTTT
TRBV5-8	.	TRBJ1-5	TRBD1	CASSLTGGGSQPQHF	TGTGCCAGCAGCCTGACAGGGGGCGGAAGTCAGCCCCAGCATTTT
TRBV28	.	TRBJ2-1	TRBD2	CASSLSGSVHEQFF	TGTGCCAGCAGTTTGAGCGGGAGTGTTCATGAGCAGTTCTTC
TRBV5-1	.	TRBJ2-7	TRBD1	CASSQGQGSYEQYF	TGCGCCAGCAGCCAGGGACAGGGATCCTACGAGCAGTACTTC
TRBV4-1	.	TRBJ2-1	TRBD2	CASSQGILLAGESEQFF	TGCGCCAGCAGCCAAGGGATCTTACTAGCGGGAGAGAGTGAGCAGTTCTTC
TRBV15	.	TRBJ1-4	TRBD1	CATSRAPRTGGNEKLFF	TGTGCCACCAGCAGAGCACCGAGGACAGGAGGGAATGAAAAACTGTTTTTT
TRBV19	.	TRBJ2-3	TRBD2	CASSRAGLAVTQYF	TGTGCCAGTAGTAGGGCGGGACTAGCCGTTACGCAGTATTTT